These T cell receptor beta chains were read from a single sample in a study of type 1 and type 2 diabetes patients. MiXCR, run by TCRdb on the multiplex PCR reads, gives a single entry per CDR3 protein. This table has 250,000 or so distinct CDR3 sequences, roughly 50% appearing once. Input material: peripheral blood mononuclear cells (PBMCs). The source of these receptors is a man younger than 35 with type 2 diabetes. CDR3s include the opening cysteine and the closing phenylalanine or tryptophan. A D gene is named only where the DNA matches it firmly. Only some rows state a clone size, as once, few, many or a class for expanded clones.

TRBJ2-3 few TRBV10-2 TRBD2 CASSIAGGGTDTQYF TGCGCCAGCAGTATAGCGGGAGGAGGCACAGATACGCAGTATTTT
TRBJ1-1 . TRBV20-1 . CSAREQGNTEAFF TGCAGTGCCAGGGAACAGGGAAACACTGAAGCTTTCTTT
TRBJ2-3 . TRBV6-1 TRBD2 CASSERLAGTTDTQYF TGTGCCAGCAGTGAAAGACTAGCGGGAACCACAGATACGCAGTATTTT
TRBJ2-5 . TRBV7-2 . CASSLARWSSAQETQYF TGTGCCAGCAGCTTAGCTCGGTGGTCTAGCGCTCAAGAGACCCAGTACTTC
TRBJ2-3 . TRBV15 . CATSRLTDTQYF TGTGCCACCAGCAGACTAACAGATACGCAGTATTTT
TRBJ1-2 . TRBV2 . CASSGQANYGYTF TGTGCCAGCAGTGGACAGGCGAACTATGGCTACACCTTC
TRBJ2-1 . TRBV2 TRBD1 CASSSIWGQGFGHEQFF TGTGCCAGCAGTTCAATATGGGGACAGGGGTTTGGGCATGAGCAGTTCTTC
TRBJ2-7 few TRBV19 TRBD2 CASSIRASGANYEQYF TGTGCCAGTAGTATCAGGGCTAGCGGGGCCAACTACGAGCAGTACTTC
TRBJ2-7 . TRBV27 . CASSLYRGYEQYF TGTGCCAGCAGTTTATATAGGGGTTACGAGCAGTACTTC
TRBJ2-7 . TRBV6-2/TRBV6-3 . CASSYGLKEQYF TGTGCCAGCAGTTACGGTCTAAAAGAGCAGTACTTC
TRBJ1-6 few TRBV2 . CASRIYWGDLSSYNSPLHF TGTGCCAGCAGAATTTATTGGGGGGACCTTAGCTCCTATAATTCACCCCTCCACTTT
TRBJ2-3 few TRBV2 . CASSEFLSWVDRTDTQYF TGTGCCAGCAGTGAGTTTCTGTCGTGGGTAGATCGCACAGATACGCAGTATTTT
TRBJ1-4 . TRBV4-2 . CASSQGTAQSGKLFF TGTGCCAGCAGCCAAGGGACAGCCCAAAGTGGAAAACTGTTTTTT
TRBJ2-1 . TRBV24-1 TRBD1 CATSDPTGRHHNEQFF TGTGCCACCAGTGATCCGACAGGGCGGCACCACAATGAGCAGTTCTTC
TRBJ2-1 . TRBV4-3 TRBD2 CASSLGGAYNEQLF TGCGCCAGCAGCCTCGGGGGGGCATACAATGAGCAGCTCTTC
TRBJ2-5 few TRBV12-3/TRBV12-4 . CASANSAVETQYF TGTGCCAGCGCCAACTCCGCCGTAGAGACCCAGTACTTC
TRBJ1-2 few TRBV5-1 . CASSLEGIYGYTF TGCGCCAGCAGCTTGGAAGGGATCTATGGCTACACCTTC
TRBJ2-5 . TRBV12-3/TRBV12-4 TRBD1 CASSGTGETQYF TGTGCCAGCAGTGGGACAGGGGAGACCCAGTACTTC
TRBJ2-7 few TRBV27 . CASSLTGASYEQYF TGTGCCAGCAGTTTGACGGGGGCCTCCTACGAGCAGTACTTC
TRBJ2-5 many TRBV10-2 TRBD2 CASRGVLAGEETQYF TGCGCCAGCAGGGGGGTACTAGCGGGAGAAGAGACCCAGTACTTC
TRBJ2-7 . TRBV19 TRBD1 CASSRTGTGGHEQYF TGTGCCAGTAGTCGTACGGGGACAGGGGGCCACGAGCAGTACTTC
TRBJ2-7 many TRBV2 TRBD2 CASVGLAGYEQYF TGTGCCAGCGTGGGCCTAGCGGGATATGAGCAGTACTTC
TRBJ1-2 . TRBV20-1 . CSARDTQGNFPSYGYTF TGCAGTGCTAGAGATACACAGGGTAATTTCCCTAGCTATGGCTACACCTTC
TRBJ2-7 . TRBV7-2 . CASSSLEGNEQYF TGTGCCAGCAGCTCCCTGGAGGGGAACGAGCAGTACTTC
TRBJ2-7 few TRBV7-8 . CASSLARIGGSEQYF TGTGCCAGCAGCTTAGCTAGGATAGGCGGGTCCGAGCAGTACTTC
TRBJ2-7 . TRBV27 . CASSSLADEQYF TGTGCCAGCAGTTCCCTGGCCGACGAGCAGTACTTC
TRBJ2-7 . TRBV28 TRBD2 CASSKLAGGYEQYF TGTGCCAGCAGCAAACTAGCGGGAGGCTACGAGCAGTACTTC
TRBJ2-7 . TRBV20-1 . CSARGLPSSYEQYF TGCAGTGCTAGGGGACTGCCGAGCTCCTACGAGCAGTACTTC
TRBJ2-7 once TRBV7-2 . CASSQDGNNYEQYF TGCGCCAGCAGCCAAGACGGCAATAACTACGAGCAGTACTTC
TRBJ2-1 few TRBV7-2 TRBD2 CASSLIAGGADEQFF TGTGCCAGCAGCTTAATCGCGGGGGGGGCAGATGAGCAGTTCTTC
TRBJ2-1 . TRBV28 TRBD2 CASTTLAGNGQFF TGTGCCAGCACGACCCTAGCGGGGAACGGGCAGTTCTTC
TRBJ2-5 many TRBV15 TRBD1 CATSRETGEETQYF TGTGCCACCAGCAGAGAAACAGGGGAAGAGACCCAGTACTTC
TRBJ2-7 few TRBV27 . CASSLSLTYEQYF TGTGCCAGCAGTTTGAGTCTGACCTACGAGCAGTACTTC
TRBJ2-5 . TRBV24-1 . CATSQEKTQYF TGTGCCACCAGTCAGGAAAAGACCCAGTACTTC
TRBJ2-6 . TRBV14 . CASSLDHARSNVLTF TGTGCCAGCAGCTTAGATCACGCCCGGAGCAACGTCCTGACTTTC
TRBJ2-7 . TRBV20-1 . CSARDRGRYEQYF TGCAGTGCTAGAGATCGAGGGAGGTACGAGCAGTACTTC
TRBJ2-3 . TRBV4-1 . CASSQARARLTDTQYF TGCGCCAGCAGCCAAGCTAGGGCTAGACTCACAGATACGCAGTATTTT
TRBJ2-2 . TRBV5-4 . CASTKGGDLAGELFF TGTGCCAGCACCAAGGGGGGGGACCTCGCCGGGGAGCTGTTTTTT
TRBJ1-1 . TRBV7-2 TRBD1 CASSQRQGHTEAFF TGTGCCAGCAGCCAAAGACAGGGCCACACTGAAGCTTTCTTT
TRBJ2-5 . TRBV12-3/TRBV12-4 . CASSLGRDGETQYF TGTGCCAGCAGTTTGGGGAGAGATGGGGAGACCCAGTACTTC
TRBJ2-1 . TRBV10-3 TRBD2 CAISVREVGEQFF TGTGCCATCAGCGTGCGGGAGGTCGGTGAGCAGTTCTTC
TRBJ1-3 few TRBV28 . CASRSPGASGNTIYF TGTGCCAGCAGAAGCCCAGGGGCATCTGGAAACACCATATATTTT
TRBJ2-1 few TRBV30 TRBD1 CAWSVLDRGSEQFF TGTGCCTGGAGTGTACTGGACAGGGGTTCGGAGCAGTTCTTC
TRBJ2-7 few TRBV19 . CASSTDRSSYEQYF TGTGCCAGTAGTACGGACCGGAGCTCCTACGAGCAGTACTTC
TRBJ1-2 . TRBV10-2 . CASSDRQGRGGYTF TGTGCCAGCAGTGATCGGCAGGGGAGGGGAGGCTACACCTTC
TRBJ2-7 few TRBV6-1 . CASSEQGNYEQYF TGTGCCAGCAGTGAACAGGGGAACTACGAGCAGTACTTC
TRBJ1-1 few TRBV2 . CASTPGKYTEAFF TGTGCCAGCACCCCAGGCAAGTACACTGAAGCTTTCTTT